The clone carrying this T cell receptor (beta chain) occurred a few times. Its antigen is as yet unknown. This record comes from a study of cytomegalovirus exposure and HLA in healthy donors. CDR1 is MNHEY and CDR2 is SVGAGI in the germline V gene. Trimming took off 6 bases at V and 0 bases at J, with 14 bases between the two ends. This CDR3 is built from 15 residues. Broader study findings: DRB1 had the most TCR associations and HLA-C the fewest, a later analysis found, with rates varying by HLA locus. A previous analysis found most TCR beta V segments productive roughly 87% or roughly 30% of the time. The study recorded 164 TCR beta chains that were cytomegalovirus-associated.

The PCR contained 60 Vbeta and 13 Jbeta primers. As processed by the authors: Around 11 million shared chains were among the roughly 80 million unique TCR beta chains that a later analysis counted. The repertoire was sequenced with immunoSEQ multiplex PCR; TCRdb's copy has only in-frame clones and lacks some. That table furnishes V, J and clone size, whereas the DNA furnished D and trimming. The sample includes roughly 150,000 clones, more than 80% of them seen just once. This clonotype originated in a male donor in good health and CMV-seronegative. The material sequenced was PBMCs. This chain joins TRBV6-5 and TRBJ1-2, with D unresolved. CDR3 protein: CASSPSLGANYGYTF. CDR3 sequence (DNA): TGTGCCAGCAGCCCCTCATTGGGAGCTAACTATGGCTACACCTTC.